This T cell receptor beta chain derives from a study of siplizumab effects on memory and regulatory T cells. Findings and caveats of the study: The apparent diversity of naive T cells exceeded that of memory cells, and naive T cells seemed to make a major contribution to the alloresponse. The authors mapped only a minor fraction of alloreactive clones to unstimulated subsets.

In the case of this clone: What it binds is not known.

Assaying covered roughly 92,000 TCR templates per sample. The method was immunoSEQ multiplex PCR; TCRdb's version includes in-frame clones alone and lacks a portion of them. The sample has some 110,000 clones; roughly 93% are singletons. Germline trimming cut 3 bases from V and 4 bases from J; bases unmatched to any gene: 2. Per the germline V gene, CDR1 is LNHNV and CDR2 is YYDKDF (reference sequence). This CDR3 spans 13 amino acids. The sequenced sample was Tregs sorted from blood. This chain uses TRBV15 with TRBJ2-7, with 8 bases matching TRBD1. This clonotype was obtained from a human donor in good health. CDR3: CATSRTGVYEQYF. The CDR3 nucleotides read TGTGCCACCAGCAGGACAGGGGTTTACGAGCAGTACTTC.